This entry is about one T cell receptor (beta chain). Only in-frame clones appear in the TCRdb table, and some are missing; sequencing was by immunoSEQ multiplex PCR. The profile covers around 60,000 clones, with about 91% appearing a single time and roughly 1.3% taken by the ten largest. This sample is drawn from a study of cytomegalovirus exposure and HLA in healthy donors. Trimming took off 0 bases at V and 0 bases at J, with 11 bases between the two ends. CDR1 is SGHTA and CDR2 is FQGNSA in the germline V gene. This CDR3 is built from 16 residues. The rearrangement links TRBV7-2 to TRBJ1-1; D is uncertain. Sequencing was performed on PBMCs. The source of this sequence is a woman aged 18 to 35 in good health and CMV-seronegative. This CDR3 is CASSLALKEMNTEAFF. DNA for the CDR3: TGTGCCAGCAGCTTAGCTCTGAAAGAGATGAACACTGAAGCTTTCTTT. The full variable domain, completed using reference TRBV7-2 and TRBJ1-1, is GAGVSQSPSNKVTEKGKDVELRCDPISGHTALYWYRQSLGQGLEFLIYFQGNSAPDKSGLPSDRFSAERTGGSVSTLTIQRTQQEDSAVYLCASSLALKEMNTEAFFGQGTRLTVV.